The next 27 T cell receptor beta chains were all read from a single sample in a study of shared clonotypes between healthy human individuals (dated by TCRdb to 2019 to 2021). CD8 naive samples were obtained by positive selection for CCR7 among CD45RO-negative cells, yielding a CD45RA+CCR7+ population from which TemRA cells were excluded. Library method: the immunoSEQ multiplex PCR assay. The table comes from immuneACCESS by way of TCRdb, which keeps in-frame sequences with V and J called. Part of the clones is missing from these tables; in studies checked, under half for an unresolved V gene and the rest for unknown reasons. In this sample the table shows around 2,000,000 clones, about 95% of which occur a single time. Less than 1.5% of the sample belongs to the ten largest clones. Sequenced material: naive CD8+ T cells sorted from blood. In the paper's terms, the cell subset or site label means: CD45RA+CCR7+. The source of these receptors is a man aged 18 to 29 in good health.

This clone appeared a single time. V gene TRBV27 combines with J gene TRBJ1-2; no clear D. CDR3 length: 14 amino acids. From germline, CDR1 is MNHEY and CDR2 SMNVEV (reference sequence). Between the trimmed V and J ends, which lost 4 bases and 4 bases, there was a span of 13 bases. This CDR3 reads CASSWAAEGYGYTF. DNA of the CDR3: TGTGCCAGCAGTTGGGCCGCCGAGGGCTATGGCTACACCTTC.

With regard to this clone: The same CDR3 also results from other DNA sequences found in this sample. The V gene is TRBV7-9, the J gene TRBJ2-7, with D perhaps matching TRBD2 (6 bases). Germline loops: CDR1 SEHNR, CDR2 FQNEAQ (reference sequence). The CDR3 extends over 14 amino acids. V gave up 4 bases and J gave up 0 bases, with 10 bases separating them. CDR3: CASSSTGDSYEQYF. The CDR3 nucleotides read TGTGCCAGCAGCTCAACGGGGGACTCCTACGAGCAGTACTTC.

The J gene is TRBJ2-2, the V gene TRBV9; TRBD2 matches at 9 bases. This CDR3 is built from 18 residues. J gave up 4 bases and V 3 bases, and 13 bases lay outside the gene matches. CDR1 and CDR2 from the germline V gene are SGDLS and YYNGEE. The CDR3 DNA reads as TGTGCCAGCAGCGACCCTATAGCGGGGGAAGTTTTCACCGGGGAGCTGTTTTTT. Encoded protein: CASSDPIAGEVFTGELFF. Variable domain in full (rest from reference TRBV9 and TRBJ2-2): DSGVTQTPKHLITATGQRVTLRCSPRSGDLSVYWYQQSLDQGLQFLIQYYNGEERAKGNILERFSAQQFPDLHSELNLSSLELGDSALYFCASSDPIAGEVFTGELFFGEGSRLTVL.

Note on this clone: Distinct nucleotide sequences in the sample also encode this CDR3. The chain has TRBV13 and TRBJ2-1, with a possible D match to TRBD2 (7 bases). From germline, CDR1 is PRHDT and CDR2 FYEKMQ (reference sequence). CDR3 length: 16 amino acids. V shed 0 bases and J shed 1 base, with 10 bases lying between them. The DNA for the CDR3 is TGTGCCAGCAGCTTAGGTGAGGGGGGGTCCTACAATGAGCAGTTCTTC. The encoded protein is CASSLGEGGSYNEQFF.

A note on this clone: Other DNA sequences in this sample translate to the same CDR3. V and J are TRBV19 and TRBJ1-1; the D is unclear. Trimming stripped 3 bases from V and 3 bases from J, with 8 bases between. Germline CDR1 and CDR2: LNHDA and SQIVND (reference sequence). This CDR3 spans 13 amino acids. CDR3 coding DNA: TGTGCCAGTAGTATCGGGGTAGACACTGAAGCTTTCTTT. Amino acids: CASSIGVDTEAFF. Supplemented by reference TRBV19 and TRBJ1-1, the full variable domain reads DGGITQSPKYLFRKEGQNVTLSCEQNLNHDAMYWYRQDPGQGLRLIYYSQIVNDFQKGDIAEGYSVSREKKESFPLTVTSAQKNPTAFYLCASSIGVDTEAFFGQGTRLTVV.

J is TRBJ2-2 and V is TRBV6-6; 7 bases fit TRBD2. With V trimmed by 11 bases and J by 5 bases, 14 bases remained unmatched. This CDR3 has 15 residues. The germline V gene encodes CDR1 MNHNY and CDR2 SVGAGI (reference sequence). This CDR3 is CAAGWREGRTGELFF. CDR3 sequence (DNA): TGTGCCGCTGGGTGGAGGGAGGGCAGGACCGGGGAGCTGTTTTTT.

The chain carries TRBV4-1 and TRBJ1-2; a weak D match, TRBD1 (5 bases). Germline CDR1 and CDR2: MGHRA and YSYEKL. The CDR3 runs 14 residues. Between the trimmed V and J ends, which lost 3 bases and 5 bases, there was a span of 13 bases. CDR3 nucleotide sequence: TGCGCCAGCAGCCATTTGGTGGGGGATTATGGCTACACCTTC. This gives the protein CASSHLVGDYGYTF.

The chain uses TRBV27 and TRBJ2-7; TRBD1 aligns across 7 bases. The J segment lost 3 bases and the V segment lost 6 bases, leaving 8 bases of the junction unmatched. Looked up from germline, CDR1 is MNHEY and CDR2 is SMNVEV (reference sequence). This CDR3 region has 14 residues. CDR3 residues: CASSFRDSHYEQYF. The CDR3 DNA reads TGTGCCAGCAGCTTCCGGGACAGCCACTACGAGCAGTACTTC.

The gene calls are TRBV30 and TRBJ1-1; tentatively, D is TRBD1 (6 bases). Germline-derived CDR1 and CDR2 are GTSNPN and SVGIG (reference sequence). V lost 6 bases and J 7 bases, leaving 12 bases between the germline ends. The CDR3 totals 11 residues. CDR3 nucleotide sequence: TGTGCCTGTTCACAGGGTATTGAAGCTTTCTTT. Protein product: CACSQGIEAFF.

This clone is a singleton in its sample. The chain recombines TRBV5-1 with TRBJ2-7; 8 positions agree with TRBD1. Trimming at V came to 4 bases and at J to 13 bases, leaving 7 bases not matched to a gene. CDR3 size: 11 residues. CDR1 is SGHRS and CDR2 is YFSETQ in the germline V gene. The CDR3 sequence: CASSPGTGRYF. The CDR3 region has the DNA TGCGCCAGCAGCCCCGGGACAGGCCGCTACTTC.

The chain has TRBV28 and TRBJ2-7; possibly TRBD1 for D (6 bases). Trimming took 5 bases from V and 0 from J, leaving 29 bases between them. Looked up from germline, CDR1 is MDHEN and CDR2 is SYDVKM. The CDR3 totals 20 residues. The CDR3 is CASSTGFWGETGTGSYEQYF. The DNA for the CDR3 is TGTGCCAGCAGTACGGGATTCTGGGGCGAAACAGGGACGGGCTCCTACGAGCAGTACTTC. The full variable domain, with the rest looked up from reference TRBV28 and TRBJ2-7, is DVKVTQSSRYLVKRTGEKVFLECVQDMDHENMFWYRQDPGLGLRLIYFSYDVKMKEKGDIPEGYSVSREKKERFSLILESASTNQTSMYLCASSTGFWGETGTGSYEQYFGPGTRLTVT.

This clone was seen once. The rearrangement uses TRBV10-3 and TRBJ1-1; 8 nucleotides line up with TRBD1. This CDR3 is built from 15 residues. The germline V gene encodes CDR1 ENHRY and CDR2 SYGVKD. V dropped 6 bases and J dropped 5; count of bases not matched to a gene: 11. The CDR3 loop reads CAISQRSGGETEAFF. The CDR3 bases are TGTGCCATCAGCCAGCGATCAGGGGGCGAGACTGAAGCTTTCTTT.

The chain employs TRBV27 and TRBJ1-5; no clear D. Trimming stripped 3 bases from V and 0 bases from J, with 9 bases between. Germline CDR1 reads MNHEY; CDR2 reads SMNVEV (reference sequence). The CDR3 covers 15 residues. The CDR3 sequence is CASSFSADSNQPQHF. The DNA of the CDR3 is TGTGCCAGCAGTTTCTCTGCGGATAGCAATCAGCCCCAGCATTTT.

The rearrangement uses TRBV7-9 and TRBJ2-7, with TRBD2 identical over 7 bases. With V trimmed by 5 bases and J by 5 bases, 6 bases remained unmatched. This CDR3 has 13 residues. Germline CDR1 is SEHNR and CDR2 is FQNEAQ (reference sequence). Here the CDR3 DNA reads TGTGCCAGCAGCCACGGACTAGAAGACGAGCAGTACTTC. Encoded protein: CASSHGLEDEQYF. The full variable domain, its missing parts supplied by reference TRBV7-9 and TRBJ2-7, is DTGVSQNPRHKITKRGQNVTFRCDPISEHNRLYWYRQTLGQGPEFLTYFQNEAQLEKSRLLSDRFSAERPKGSFSTLEIQRTEQGDSAMYLCASSHGLEDEQYFGPGTRLTVT.

Notes on this clone: The junction shows a germline mismatch at one end, possibly a read error. This chain uses TRBV4-3 with TRBJ2-5; D may correspond to TRBD1 or TRBD2 (5 bases each). This CDR3 is built from 13 residues. From germline, CDR1 is LGHNA and CDR2 YSLEER. The CDR3 spells CASSQGDQETQYF. DNA for the CDR3: TGCGCCAGCAGCCAAGGGGACCAGGAGACCCAGTACTTC.

This chain links TRBV4-1 with TRBJ1-4; maybe TRBD1 (5 bases). CDR3 length: 17 amino acids. Per germline, CDR1 MGHRA and CDR2 YSYEKL. V gave up 1 base and J gave up 7 bases, with 19 bases separating them. For the CDR3, the DNA is TGCGCCAGCAGCCAAGGGCCCAGGGAGAGGTTGGGTGAAAAACTGTTTTTT. Amino acids: CASSQGPRERLGEKLFF.

The count of this clone is one. V is TRBV13 and J is TRBJ2-5; no clear D gene. The germline CDR1 and CDR2 sequences are PRHDT and FYEKMQ (reference sequence). V was cut by 2 bases and J by 10 bases, with 14 bases left in between. The CDR3 is 13 residues long. This chain's CDR3 is CASSLSPPGDQYF. For the CDR3, the DNA is TGTGCCAGCAGCTTATCCCCCCCAGGTGACCAGTACTTC.

V gene TRBV4-2 combines with J gene TRBJ2-7; perhaps TRBD2 as D (7 bases). The V end lost 3 bases, the J end lost 4 bases, and 22 bases lay between the germline ends. Germline V gives CDR1 LGHNA, CDR2 YNFKEQ. The CDR3 has 17 amino acids. The CDR3 reads CASSQVGGAGEEYEQYF. DNA of the CDR3: TGTGCCAGCAGCCAGGTTGGGGGGGCAGGGGAGGAATACGAGCAGTACTTC.

This chain joins TRBV20-1 and TRBJ2-2; no clear D gene. V was clipped by 5 bases and J by 6 bases, with 7 bases between them. Per germline, CDR1 DFQATT and CDR2 SNEGSKA (reference sequence). CDR3 length: 11 amino acids. CDR3 bases: TGCAGTGCTCCCTCCTCCGGGGAGCTGTTTTTT. Protein: CSAPSSGELFF.

The genes are TRBV6-6 and TRBJ1-2; 7 nucleotides agree with TRBD1. The CDR3 sequence is 16 residues long. Germline V gene lookup returns CDR1 MNHNY and CDR2 SVGAGI (reference sequence). V was clipped by 0 bases and J by 1 base; unmatched bases: 5. CDR3 loop: CASSYSGTDYNYGYTF. Here the CDR3 DNA reads TGTGCCAGCAGTTACTCCGGGACAGACTATAACTATGGCTACACCTTC.

The sample holds a few counts of this clone. The chain recombines TRBV7-9 with TRBJ2-7; no reliable D call. Looked up from germline, CDR1 is SEHNR and CDR2 is FQNEAQ (reference sequence). Trimming left V 5 bases short and J 0 bases short, with 8 bases between. The CDR3 has 13 residues. CDR3 DNA: TGTGCCAGCAGCCCGAAAAGCTCCTACGAGCAGTACTTC. The encoded protein is CASSPKSSYEQYF.

The chain is built from TRBV5-6 and TRBJ2-7; 9 bases map to TRBD2. Germline loops: CDR1 SGHDT, CDR2 YYEEEE. V was pared by 4 bases and J by 6 bases, with 8 bases of the junction left unmatched. There are 14 residues in the CDR3. The CDR3 loop is CASSLGLAVGEQYF. CDR3 DNA sequence: TGTGCCAGCAGCCTGGGACTAGCAGTGGGCGAGCAGTACTTC.

The V call is TRBV28, the J call TRBJ1-2, with TRBD1 as a possible D gene (5 bases). Trimming stripped 11 bases from V and 8 bases from J, with 24 bases between. There are 14 residues in the CDR3. Germline assignment: CDR1 MDHEN and CDR2 SYDVKM. CDR3 sequence (DNA): TGTGCCGGCTCATCCAGGGAGGGGCCGAAAGGCTACACCTTC. It translates to CAGSSREGPKGYTF.

The chain links TRBV7-9 to TRBJ2-3, with D perhaps being TRBD1 or TRBD2 (5 bases each). V was pared by 1 base and J by 6 bases, with 11 bases between. The CDR3 loop spans 14 amino acids. Germline V gene data show CDR1 as SEHNR and CDR2 as FQNEAQ (reference sequence). CDR3 protein: CASSLVGAGDTQYF. DNA for the CDR3: TGTGCCAGCAGCTTAGTAGGGGCGGGCGATACGCAGTATTTT.

This clone was detected only once. Other DNA sequences in this sample translate to the same CDR3. For the CDR3, the DNA is TGTGCCAGCAGCCTAACAGGGTGGACTGAAGCTTTCTTT. Its translation is CASSLTGWTEAFF. The V call is TRBV6-5, the J call TRBJ1-1; perhaps TRBD1 as D (6 bases). The CDR3 spans 13 residues. The V gene lost 6 bases and the J gene lost 5 bases, with 13 bases spanning the gap. The germline gives CDR1 MNHEY, CDR2 SVGAGI.

CDR3 DNA sequence: TGTGCCGTACAACTAGCGGGAGGGCGTGAGACCCAGTACTTC. Its translation: CAVQLAGGRETQYF. This sequence joins TRBV5-4 and TRBJ2-5; 13 bases align to TRBD2. Losses at the gene ends were 10 bases for V and 5 bases for J; bases not matched to a gene: 8. Germline V gives CDR1 SGHNT, CDR2 YYREEE (reference sequence). The CDR3 runs to 14 residues.

The CDR3 DNA sequence: TGTGCCAGCAGCTTAGCCCGGGACAGGGGAGGCACAGATACGCAGTATTTT. This translates into CASSLARDRGGTDTQYF. The genes are TRBV7-9 and TRBJ2-3, with 10 bases identical to TRBD1. V lost 0 bases and J lost 1; bases outside the gene matches: 4. The V gene's germline CDR1 is SEHNR and CDR2 FQNEAQ (reference sequence). The CDR3 spans 17 residues.